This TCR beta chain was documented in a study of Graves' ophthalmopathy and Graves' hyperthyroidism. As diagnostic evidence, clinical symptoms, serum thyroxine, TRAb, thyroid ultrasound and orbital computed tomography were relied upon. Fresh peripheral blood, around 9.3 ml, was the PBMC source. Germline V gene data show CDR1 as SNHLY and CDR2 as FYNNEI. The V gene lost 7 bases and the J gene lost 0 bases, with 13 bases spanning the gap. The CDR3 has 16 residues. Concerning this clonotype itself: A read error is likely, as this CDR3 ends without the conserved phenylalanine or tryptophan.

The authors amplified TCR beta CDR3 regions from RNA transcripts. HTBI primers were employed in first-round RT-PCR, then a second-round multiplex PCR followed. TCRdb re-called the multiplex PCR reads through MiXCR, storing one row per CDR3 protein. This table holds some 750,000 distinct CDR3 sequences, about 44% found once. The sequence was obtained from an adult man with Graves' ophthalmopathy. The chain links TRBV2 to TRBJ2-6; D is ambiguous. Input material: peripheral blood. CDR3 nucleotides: TGTGCCAGCAAGGGCCCGAGGTACTCTGGGGCCAACGTCCTGACTTCC. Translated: CASKGPRYSGANVLTS.